The 31 T cell receptor beta chains given below trace back to one sample, sequenced in a study of T-cell reconstitution after alpha-beta-depleted transplantation in children. A library of TCRbeta sequences, prepared with unique molecular identifiers, was generated. TCRdb processed the PCR reads anew with MiXCR; each CDR3 protein has one entry. This table has fewer than 700,000 distinct CDR3 sequences, over 10% appearing once. The starting material was PBMCs, mostly from graft donor cells, obtained 360 days after TCRalphabeta/CD19-depleted stem cell transplant. These receptors came from a male patient under 18 who had a stem cell transplant for acute myeloid leukemia, so the T cells may come from the graft donor.

This sequence joins TRBV7-2 and TRBJ2-3, with TRBD1 matching 10 bases. Trimming cost V 1 base and J 3 bases; bases outside gene matches: 4. The germline CDR1 and CDR2 sequences are SGHTA and FQGNSA. The CDR3 consists of 16 residues. CDR3 sequence: CASSLVRTGGTDTQYF. In DNA, the CDR3 is TGTGCCAGCAGCTTAGTACGGACAGGGGGAACAGATACGCAGTATTTT.

The chain combines TRBV20-1 with TRBJ2-3; D unclear. CDR3 length: 12 residues. Germline-derived CDR1 and CDR2 are DFQATT and SNEGSKA (reference sequence). With 1 base removed from V and 2 bases from J, the gap between germline ends came to 4 bases. The DNA of the CDR3 is TGCAGTGCTAGAGGCCCCACAGATACGCAGTATTTT. Residues: CSARGPTDTQYF.

The table lists this clonotype with a few counts. The CDR3: CSVEGRVDEQFF. Written as DNA, the CDR3 is TGCAGCGTTGAAGGCAGGGTCGATGAGCAGTTCTTC. The J gene is TRBJ2-1, the V gene TRBV29-1; D is perhaps TRBD1 (5 bases). Germline CDR1 SQVTM, CDR2 ANQGSEA. The CDR3 consists of 12 residues. V was shortened by 1 base and J by 8 bases, with 9 bases between the two germline ends.

This clonotype was picked up many times. This chain links TRBV12-3 or TRBV12-4 with TRBJ2-1; D might be TRBD2 (6 bases). The ends were cut back, 3 bases at V and 3 bases at J, with 12 bases in the middle. CDR3 length: 15 amino acids. The CDR3 nucleotides read TGTGCCAGCAGTTTTTGGGCGGGAAACTACAATGAGCAGTTCTTC. This codes for CASSFWAGNYNEQFF.

The V and J genes are TRBV28 and TRBJ2-7; 8 bases fit TRBD1. The junction had 14 bases not matched to a gene; V was cut back by 1 base and J by 0 bases. The germline gives CDR1 MDHEN, CDR2 SYDVKM. CDR3 length equals 19 residues. This CDR3 reads CASSLSYEIRDRTSYEQYF. CDR3 sequence (DNA): TGTGCCAGCAGTTTATCTTACGAAATCCGGGACAGGACCTCCTACGAGCAGTACTTC.

The chain recombines TRBV4-2 with TRBJ2-4; TRBD2 is a possible D gene (7 bases). This CDR3 region has 17 residues. Trimming stripped 4 bases from V and 1 base from J, with 17 bases between. Germline V gives CDR1 LGHNA, CDR2 YNFKEQ. CDR3 nucleotides: TGTGCCAGCAGCCCCGGTCGGGGGGCTACGGCCAAAAACATTCAGTACTTC. Protein product: CASSPGRGATAKNIQYF.

This clonotype showed up just a few times. The chain couples TRBV12-3 or TRBV12-4 to TRBJ1-2; 7 bases line up with TRBD1. The V and J ends lost 1 base and 0 bases, in that order; junction bases with no gene match: 8. This CDR3 has 17 residues. CDR3 DNA sequence: TGTGCCAGCAGTTTAGGATCGACAGGGCCAACTAACTATGGCTACACCTTC. It is translated as CASSLGSTGPTNYGYTF.

In this sample, this clonotype turned up a few times. This rearrangement joins TRBV20-1 to TRBJ2-2; 10 bases match TRBD2. Trimming cost V 3 bases and J 4 bases; bases outside gene matches: 17. The CDR3 spans 19 residues. Germline assignment: CDR1 DFQATT and CDR2 SNEGSKA (reference sequence). CDR3 DNA sequence: TGCAGTGCTAGCCCCTTACTACTAGCGGGAAAGAGGGCCACCGGGGAGCTGTTTTTT. This translates into CSASPLLLAGKRATGELFF.

The chain combines TRBV5-1 with TRBJ2-7, with TRBD1 matching over 10 bases. Per germline, CDR1 SGHRS and CDR2 YFSETQ. The CDR3 is 16 amino acids. J gave up 0 bases and V 0 bases, and 3 bases lay outside the gene matches. The chain's CDR3 is CASSLAGTGDSYEQYF. The CDR3 nucleotides read TGCGCCAGCAGCTTGGCCGGGACAGGGGACTCCTACGAGCAGTACTTC.

The chain carries TRBV18 and TRBJ2-1; 10 bases match TRBD2. Germline CDR1 KGHSH, CDR2 LQKENI. This CDR3 comprises 15 residues. Unmatched junction bases numbered 6, after V lost 3 bases and J lost 7 bases. In DNA form, the CDR3 reads TGTGCCAGCTCACCGACGGTACTAGCGGGGAATGAGCAGTTCTTC. It specifies CASSPTVLAGNEQFF.

J is TRBJ2-7 and V is TRBV7-9, with 10 bases that match TRBD1. CDR3 length equals 16 residues. V trimming: 5 bases; J trimming: 4 bases; junction bases outside the gene matches: 11. Per germline, CDR1 SEHNR and CDR2 FQNEAQ (reference sequence). In DNA form, the CDR3 reads TGTGCCAGCAGCCCGGACAGGGGGGGACTCTTGTACGAGCAGTACTTC. Its protein is CASSPDRGGLLYEQYF.

J is TRBJ2-7 and V is TRBV24-1, with D uncertain. The CDR3 has 11 residues. Trimming removed 3 bases at V and 8 bases at J, with 7 bases between. CDR1 is KGHDR, CDR2 SFDVKD, per germline. The CDR3 DNA is TGTGCCACCAGTGATCCGCGGAAGCAGTACTTC. It yields the protein CATSDPRKQYF.

This clonotype was picked up a small number of times. The V gene is TRBV12-3 or TRBV12-4, the J gene TRBJ2-1, with D possibly being TRBD2 (6 bases). Trimming took off 1 base at V and 6 bases at J, with 13 bases between the two ends. The CDR3 is made up of 15 amino acids. In nucleotides, the CDR3 is TGTGCCAGCAGTTTAGGGGGAGGCGTCCTCAATGAGCAGTTCTTC. It is translated as CASSLGGGVLNEQFF.

The chain carries TRBV6-2 or TRBV6-3 and TRBJ2-3; D might be TRBD1 (6 bases). The CDR3 has 14 residues. V shed 6 bases and J shed 5 bases, with 15 bases lying between them. In germline, CDR1 is MNHEY, CDR2 SVGEGT. Here the CDR3 reads CASRRGGPGDTQYF. The CDR3 DNA is TGTGCCAGCAGGAGAGGGGGACCAGGAGATACGCAGTATTTT.

This chain links TRBV5-1 with TRBJ2-4, with no clear D. From germline, CDR1 is SGHRS and CDR2 YFSETQ. The CDR3 consists of 14 residues. The V end lost 4 bases, the J end lost 2 bases, and 10 bases lay between the germline ends. CDR3 sequence (DNA): TGCGCCAGCAGCCAAGAGAGTCCCAAAAACATTCAGTACTTC. Its translation is CASSQESPKNIQYF.

The J gene is TRBJ2-7, the V gene TRBV28; D could derive from TRBD1 or TRBD2 (5 bases each). V shed 5 bases and J shed 4 bases, with 18 bases lying between them. The CDR3 contains 15 residues. Per the germline V gene, CDR1 is MDHEN and CDR2 is SYDVKM. CDR3 nucleotides: TGTGCCAGCAGTCCGCCGTGGGGGAGTAGGTACGAGCAGTACTTC. Amino acid sequence: CASSPPWGSRYEQYF.

This chain uses TRBV5-6 with TRBJ2-5; no reliable D call. Deletions cut 3 bases from V and 0 bases from J, with 15 bases between. The length of the CDR3 is 16 residues. Germline CDR1 reads SGHDT; CDR2 reads YYEEEE. DNA of the CDR3: TGTGCCAGCAGCTCCTTATCCCTGACGGACCAAGAGACCCAGTACTTC. It specifies CASSSLSLTDQETQYF.

The chain uses TRBV28 and TRBJ2-7, with D hard to call. Germline CDR1 reads MDHEN; CDR2 reads SYDVKM. There are 15 residues in the CDR3. V lost 3 bases and J lost 0, with 12 bases in between. The CDR3 protein is CASSFGVDSSYEQYF. CDR3 DNA sequence: TGTGCCAGCAGTTTTGGAGTTGACTCCTCCTACGAGCAGTACTTC. The whole variable domain, remainder taken from reference TRBV28 and TRBJ2-7, is DVKVTQSSRYLVKRTGEKVFLECVQDMDHENMFWYRQDPGLGLRLIYFSYDVKMKEKGDIPEGYSVSREKKERFSLILESASTNQTSMYLCASSFGVDSSYEQYFGPGTRLTVT.

This clonotype turned up a few times. The V gene is TRBV20-1, the J gene TRBJ2-1; 7 bases line up with TRBD1. Germline V gene data show CDR1 as DFQATT and CDR2 as SNEGSKA (reference sequence). CDR3 length: 15 amino acids. V was pared by 6 bases and J by 4 bases, with 12 bases of the junction left unmatched. For the CDR3, the DNA is TGCAGTGCCAAGACCGACAGGGTGTCGTACAATGAGCAGTTCTTC. It translates to CSAKTDRVSYNEQFF.

The table lists this clonotype with many counts. The V gene is TRBV29-1, the J gene TRBJ2-3, with 9 bases that match TRBD2. Looked up from germline, CDR1 is SQVTM and CDR2 is ANQGSEA. The V gene end was trimmed by 1 base and the J gene end by 2 bases; junction bases not matched to a gene: 10. The CDR3 has 17 amino acids. The CDR3 loop reads CSVEAGSSGAPTDTQYF. CDR3 DNA sequence: TGCAGCGTTGAAGCTGGGTCTAGCGGGGCCCCCACAGATACGCAGTATTTT.

This clonotype was observed many times. The chain employs TRBV5-1 and TRBJ2-1; TRBD2 agrees at 9 bases. V shed 2 bases, J shed 0 bases, and the junction held 6 bases outside the gene matches. Per germline, CDR1 SGHRS and CDR2 YFSETQ. The CDR3 is 17 amino acids. CDR3 loop: CASSFGLAPSSYNEQFF. The CDR3 DNA sequence: TGCGCCAGCAGCTTCGGACTAGCGCCAAGCTCCTACAATGAGCAGTTCTTC.

V usage is TRBV4-1 and J usage is TRBJ2-7; 13 bases align to TRBD2. V dropped 0 bases and J dropped 1; count of bases not matched to a gene: 6. This CDR3 contains 18 residues. Germline loops: CDR1 MGHRA, CDR2 YSYEKL. The CDR3 protein is CASSQDRGLAGVSYEQYF. CDR3 in DNA: TGCGCCAGCAGCCAAGATCGTGGACTAGCGGGAGTATCCTACGAGCAGTACTTC.

This clonotype was seen ten or more times. The CDR3 coding sequence is TGTGCCAGCAGCCCCGGGACCCCTAACACAGATACGCAGTATTTT. The encoded protein is CASSPGTPNTDTQYF. The chain has TRBV11-2 and TRBJ2-3; D may be TRBD1 or TRBD2 (5 bases each). CDR1 SGHAT and CDR2 FQNNGV come from the germline V gene. Trimming cost V 5 bases and J 2 bases, with 14 bases left between them. The CDR3 covers 15 residues.

There are a few counts of this clonotype. This chain links TRBV19 with TRBJ2-7; D possibly corresponds to TRBD2 (6 bases). In germline, CDR1 is LNHDA, CDR2 SQIVND (reference sequence). The CDR3 has 13 residues. With 11 bases removed from V and 2 bases from J, the gap between germline ends came to 16 bases. CDR3 in amino acids: CASSAGPTYEQYF. As DNA, the CDR3 is TGTGCCTCTTCCGCGGGACCAACCTACGAGCAGTACTTC.

The rearrangement uses TRBV4-2 and TRBJ2-5, with a tentative D call TRBD1 (6 bases). This CDR3 is built from 14 residues. The germline V gene has CDR1 LGHNA and CDR2 YNFKEQ. Trimming left V 0 bases short and J 3 bases short, with 8 bases between. As DNA, the CDR3 is TGTGCCAGCAGCCAAGATGGGGGCAAAGAGACCCAGTACTTC. It encodes CASSQDGGKETQYF.

The genes are TRBV15 and TRBJ2-7, with D tentatively TRBD1 (6 bases). Germline CDR1 LNHNV, CDR2 YYDKDF (reference sequence). V was trimmed by 9 bases and J by 0 bases, leaving 15 bases between them. CDR3 size: 14 residues. The CDR3 nucleotides read TGTGCCACAAGCGGACAGATCGGCTCCTACGAGCAGTACTTC. As protein: CATSGQIGSYEQYF.

The chain uses TRBV7-6 and TRBJ2-1; 8 bases match TRBD1. Germline trimming cut 3 bases from V and 6 bases from J; bases unmatched to any gene: 10. CDR3 size: 16 residues. In germline, CDR1 is SGHVS, CDR2 FNYEAQ. The DNA of the CDR3 is TGTGCCAGCAGCTTGTTGACAGGGGTGAGCTCCAATGAGCAGTTCTTC. Amino acid sequence: CASSLLTGVSSNEQFF.

This chain joins TRBV29-1 and TRBJ1-4; perhaps TRBD1 as D (5 bases). Between the trimmed V and J ends, which lost 4 bases and 4 bases, there was a span of 7 bases. Germline values: CDR1 SQVTM, CDR2 ANQGSEA. The CDR3 loop spans 12 amino acids. The CDR3 DNA reads as TGCAGCGTTGGACAGATTAATGAAAAACTGTTTTTT. Its translation: CSVGQINEKLFF.

The genes are TRBV20-1 and TRBJ2-7; D is perhaps TRBD2 (5 bases). CDR3 size: 12 residues. V lost 8 bases and J 2 bases, leaving 13 bases between the germline ends. Looked up from germline, CDR1 is DFQATT and CDR2 is SNEGSKA (reference sequence). The CDR3 bases are TGCAGTCTGAGCGGCCCCACCTACGAGCAGTACTTC. Its protein product is CSLSGPTYEQYF.

This clonotype was picked up many times. The chain employs TRBV20-1 and TRBJ1-1; TRBD1 matches at 9 bases. J gave up 10 bases and V 1 base, and 16 bases lay outside the gene matches. Germline-derived CDR1 and CDR2 are DFQATT and SNEGSKA (reference sequence). The CDR3 extends over 16 amino acids. CDR3 nucleotides: TGCAGTGCTAGAGTTGACGGACAGGGGCATATAATGAGAGCTTTCTTT. Its protein is CSARVDGQGHIMRAFF.

As DNA, the CDR3 is TGTGCCAGCAGCCCCGACAGGCATAATCAGCCCCAGCATTTT. Translation: CASSPDRHNQPQHF. V is TRBV6-1 and J is TRBJ1-5, with D perhaps TRBD1 (6 bases). The CDR3 length is 14 residues. V dropped 6 bases and J dropped 4 bases, with 13 bases sitting between them. The germline V gene encodes CDR1 MNHNS and CDR2 SASEGT.